One sample yielded the 15 T cell receptor beta chains listed below, sequenced in a study of T cells in tuberculosis. Sequencing used immunoSEQ multiplex PCR; TCRdb keeps in-frame clones, though not all of them. The sample has some 49,000 clones; about 95% are singletons. As to time point: new active TB diagnosis, blood taken before or within 7 days of starting treatment. The starting material was PBMCs, obtained at tuberculosis diagnosis. Receptors originate from an adult with tuberculosis.

This chain joins TRBV28 and TRBJ1-5, with 7 bases matching TRBD1. The V and J ends lost 3 bases and 7 bases, in that order; junction bases with no gene match: 0. The CDR3 runs 12 residues. Germline V lookup: CDR1 MDHEN, CDR2 SYDVKM. In DNA form, the CDR3 reads TGTGCCAGCAGTTTGACAGGGCAGCCCCAGCATTTT. Protein sequence: CASSLTGQPQHF.

V gene TRBV7-9 combines with J gene TRBJ2-2, with TRBD2 identical over 7 bases. Trimming removed 6 bases from V and 7 bases from J; junction bases left unmatched: 11. The CDR3 has 15 amino acids. The germline V gene encodes CDR1 SEHNR and CDR2 FQNEAQ (reference sequence). The CDR3 region has the DNA TGTGCCAGCAGTCTTGGCGGGAGTCTTAGCGGGGAGCTGTTTTTT. Translating it yields CASSLGGSLSGELFF.

V usage is TRBV28 and J usage is TRBJ2-1, with 16 nucleotides matching TRBD2. The germline V gene encodes CDR1 MDHEN and CDR2 SYDVKM. The CDR3 runs to 16 residues. V dropped 6 bases and J dropped 4; count of bases not matched to a gene: 3. The CDR3, as DNA: TGTGCCAGCAGCCGGGGACTAGCGGGAGGGTACAATGAGCAGTTCTTC. Translated, it gives CASSRGLAGGYNEQFF.

This clone has only one observation. The J gene is TRBJ2-1, the V gene TRBV5-4, with D possibly TRBD2 on 6 matching bases. This CDR3 contains 17 residues. Trimming took 1 base from V and 7 from J, leaving 21 bases between them. Germline CDR1 is SGHNT and CDR2 is YYREEE (reference sequence). The CDR3 here is CASSLSASGVRINEQFF. CDR3 sequence (DNA): TGTGCCAGCAGCTTGTCAGCTTCGGGAGTTCGAATAAATGAGCAGTTCTTC.

This chain links TRBV14 with TRBJ2-5; a weak D match, TRBD1 (5 bases). Deletions cut 1 base from V and 0 bases from J, with 12 bases between. The CDR3 consists of 16 residues. The germline CDR1 and CDR2 sequences are SGHDN and FVKESK. This CDR3 is CASSQGARAYQETQYF. The DNA of the CDR3 is TGTGCCAGCAGCCAAGGGGCCAGGGCGTACCAAGAGACCCAGTACTTC.

This chain uses TRBV19 with TRBJ1-5, with 7 positions matching TRBD1. There are 16 residues in the CDR3. V trimming: 4 bases; J trimming: 6 bases; junction bases outside the gene matches: 12. CDR1 and CDR2 (germline): LNHDA, SQIVND (reference sequence). The CDR3 reads CASSTADRASTQPQHF. In DNA form, the CDR3 reads TGTGCCAGTAGTACCGCTGACAGGGCTTCGACTCAGCCCCAGCATTTT.

This chain uses TRBV28 with TRBJ1-5, with no clear D. CDR1 is MDHEN and CDR2 is SYDVKM in the germline V gene. V was pared by 5 bases and J by 1 base, with 9 bases between. The CDR3 has 14 amino acids. The CDR3 loop reads CASSNPGSNQPQHF. The CDR3 region has the DNA TGTGCCAGCAGTAATCCCGGGAGCAATCAGCCCCAGCATTTT.

This clone was detected only once. This chain uses TRBV1 with TRBJ1-1; the table calls TRBD1, which could not be checked here. TRBV1 counts as a pseudogene. This CDR3 is built from 15 residues. The CDR3 sequence is CTSSQDLRGRTEAFF. CDR3 nucleotides: TGCACCAGCAGCCAAGATTTGAGGGGGCGGACTGAAGCTTTCTTT.

This rearrangement joins TRBV18 to TRBJ2-7; a weak D match, TRBD2 (6 bases). This CDR3 has 14 residues. V lost 6 bases to trimming and J lost 6 bases, with 18 bases between them. The V gene's germline CDR1 is KGHSH and CDR2 LQKENI. The CDR3 loop reads CASSPLREWGEQYF. Written as DNA, the CDR3 is TGTGCCAGCTCCCCCCTCCGGGAGTGGGGCGAGCAGTACTTC. Drawing the rest from reference TRBV18 and TRBJ2-7, the complete variable domain is NAGVMQNPRHLVRRRGQEARLRCSPMKGHSHVYWYRQLPEEGLKFMVYLQKENIIDESGMPKERFSAEFPKEGPSILRIQQVVRGDSAAYFCASSPLREWGEQYFGPGTRLTVT.

The chain employs TRBV2 and TRBJ1-5; 7 bases fit TRBD1. The germline CDR1 and CDR2 sequences are SNHLY and FYNNEI. The trim removed 3 bases at V and 5 bases at J, leaving 4 bases unmatched. The CDR3 has 14 residues. The chain's CDR3 is CASSDFRGDQPQHF. Here the CDR3 DNA reads TGTGCCAGCAGTGACTTCAGGGGGGATCAGCCCCAGCATTTT.

The rearrangement joins TRBV19 to TRBJ1-2; the match to TRBD1 covers 9 bases. Germline V gives CDR1 LNHDA, CDR2 SQIVND (reference sequence). The CDR3 has 14 residues. V shed 5 bases, J shed 2 bases, and the junction held 3 bases outside the gene matches. CDR3 protein: CASSAGTGNYGYTF. The CDR3 nucleotides are TGTGCCAGTAGTGCCGGGACAGGGAACTATGGCTACACCTTC.

The V call is TRBV5-1, the J call TRBJ2-3, with 11 nucleotides matching TRBD2. The CDR3 is 16 residues long. Per the germline V gene, CDR1 is SGHRS and CDR2 is YFSETQ. V lost 0 bases and J lost 4; bases outside the gene matches: 4. The CDR3 sequence is CASSLGASGRSDTQYF. CDR3 DNA: TGCGCCAGCAGCTTGGGGGCTAGCGGGAGGTCAGATACGCAGTATTTT.

The V and J genes are TRBV28 and TRBJ2-7; TRBD1 agrees at 12 bases. The germline CDR1 and CDR2 sequences are MDHEN and SYDVKM. The CDR3 loop spans 18 amino acids. With 3 bases clipped from V and 2 bases from J, the junction kept 11 bases outside the gene matches. CDR3 nucleotide sequence: TGTGCCAGCAGTTTTGGGACAGGGGGCTCCCTTTTTACCTACGAGCAGTACTTC. This encodes CASSFGTGGSLFTYEQYF.

This sequence joins TRBV19 and TRBJ1-2; D is perhaps TRBD1 (5 bases). This CDR3 is 15 amino acids long. Trimming removed 3 bases at V and 8 bases at J, with 19 bases between. Germline CDR1 LNHDA, CDR2 SQIVND (reference sequence). The CDR3 DNA sequence: TGTGCCAGTAGTATCACCAGGGAACCTTCCTCGGGCTACACCTTC. Translating gives CASSITREPSSGYTF.

V and J are TRBV28 and TRBJ1-2, with unresolved D. Trimming pared 1 base from V and 7 bases from J, leaving 7 bases between. This CDR3 comprises 12 residues. Germline V gene sequence: CDR1 MDHEN, CDR2 SYDVKM. The CDR3 DNA reads as TGTGCCAGCAGTTTATATCGGGGTGGCTACACCTTC. Its translation is CASSLYRGGYTF.